This note documents a single T cell receptor (beta chain) sequence. This clonotype has a count of ten or more. What antigen it recognizes has not been identified. No base qualities exist here, and no much larger clone lies one base off it. This record comes from a study of identical twins (dated by TCRdb to between 2015 and 2016). For the study in its entirety: TCR alpha and beta repertoires from monozygotic twins, unrelated adults of various ages and cord blood were deep-sequenced to test whether fetal clonotypes persist. To rule out contamination, replicate twin experiments were performed at different times with different library preparation protocols. The investigation overall reported the following: Recombination models systematically underestimated out-of-frame TCR alpha sharing in monozygotic twins but agreed with sharing between unrelated individuals. In beta out-of-frame sequences, excess twin sharing was weaker, because having fewer shared sequences lowered the signal-to-noise ratio. Compared with coincidental sharing between unrelated individuals, an excess of low generation-probability sequences was observed among out-of-frame TCR alpha sequences shared between twins. Abundant cord blood beta clonotypes had fewer insertions, young adult naive repertoires showed a similar but weaker trend, and memory repertoires showed no such trend. Conclusions relied on cross-sectional statistical analysis, since the same donors could not be followed over many years. Zero-insertion analyses could be partly confounded by invariant T cells such as MAIT and iNKT, though diverse VJ usage argued against such confounding for most clonotypes.

V gives up 4 bases and J gives up 2 bases, and the segment between their germline ends measures 9 bases. The CDR3 measures 13 amino acids from cysteine to phenylalanine. The only DNA kept is the CDR3, 39 bases in frame from the first base. According to the germline V gene, CDR1 reads SQVTM and CDR2 reads ANQGSEA. All donors were healthy Caucasians. The twin cohort consisted of three pairs of female monozygotic twins, all aged about 18 to 29 years. CD4+ and CD8+ T cell populations were isolated with positive isolation kits from Invitrogen. The library was made by 5' RACE. Sequenced on an Illumina HiSeq 2000. A universal primer binding site was added through template switching, and the final cDNA carried a unique molecular identifier so that TCR cDNA molecules could be counted accurately. First-strand cDNA for TCR alpha and beta chains was synthesized from specific primers in the conserved constant-segment region. To control for contamination, each cDNA library was double barcoded with a SMART-Mk sample barcode plus Illumina barcodes. Two successive PCR steps introduced TruSeq adapter sequences along with Illumina sample barcodes. The Illumina HiSeq platform was used with custom primers to sequence TCR alpha and beta cDNA libraries. The paper's processing steps were these. Unique molecular identifiers were extracted from raw reads with MiGEC, and CDR3 positions were determined with MiXCR. For each individual, recombination models were inferred using an EM algorithm with the repgenHMM and IGoR tools. The analysis of shared clonotypes was done with the tcR package in R, with sharing normalized by the product of cloneset sizes. Out-of-frame nonproductive sequences were analyzed to study raw recombination free of thymic and clonal selection effects. TCRdb handled the public reads itself, with Q25 trimming in fastp and clone calling in MiXCR, and kept productive beta chains. Merged by CDR3 protein, the rows form single entries marked with the most common genes and DNA. Clone size and V and J calls follow TCRdb, not the original study. The sample records about 200,000 distinct CDR3 sequences, 6.5% of which are singletons. The ten largest clones capture roughly 15% of the sample.

Another study also made use of these data, one on T cells expressing NK-cell markers. According to the second study: Eight or nine donors provided sorted CD3+CD56+NKG2C+, CD3+CD56+NKG2C- and CD3+CD56-NKG2C+ T-cell subsets, whose TCR beta-chain repertoires were profiled. Among the eight sequenced donors, only one was HCMV-seronegative, while the other seven were HCMV-seropositive. To restrict sorting to alphabetaTCR-expressing T cells, an anti-gammadeltaTCR antibody was added in several experiments. In several donors, the dominant CD3+CD56+NKG2C+ clonotypes were among the top 10 CD8+ clonotypes and accounted for roughly 1.0-7.5% of CD8+ T cells. Those dominant clonotypes were again the most abundant among CD3+CD56-NKG2C+ cells in four donors, at about 25-65%. Whether the expanded NKG2C-expressing T cell clones were specific for HCMV antigens remained unclear. Randomly selected healthy volunteers, three men and five women, were used as the eight sequenced donors. HCMV serostatus was determined by detecting HCMV-specific IgG in serum with a commercial ELISA kit. MIGEC was used to demultiplex reads and group reads by UMI, and MiTCR was used to assemble and quantify clonotypes. Only TCR cDNA sequences supported by at least two reads were kept to exclude erroneous sequences. The tcR package was used for downstream repertoire analysis, with clonotypes matched between fractions based on CDR3 nucleotide sequence plus V segment. VDJmatch was used to annotate antigen specificity against VDJdb, with one amino acid substitution allowed in CDR3.

Recombination joined TRBV29-1 with TRBJ2-1, with TRBD1 perhaps the D gene, on 5 matching bases. The sample comprised CD8+ T cells sorted from blood. The sequence came from a woman aged 18-35 years in good health. The DNA sequence follows: TGCAGCGTTGGACAGATTACCTACAATGAGCAGTTCTTC. The resulting protein is CSVGQITYNEQFF.